Listed below are T cell receptor beta chains from one sample, sequenced in a study of blood T cell repertoires in COVID-19. The repertoire was sequenced with immunoSEQ multiplex PCR; TCRdb's copy has only in-frame clones and lacks some. The table includes some 180,000 clones, 88% detected once. The material sequenced was peripheral blood. These receptors were collected from a man in his forties with active or convalescent COVID-19. Both conserved end residues are part of each CDR3. The order of the fields is D gene, clone size, V gene, J gene, CDR3 protein, CDR3 DNA. The D gene is left open where the match is weak. Some rows have no size entry. The others give once, few or many, or a class for an expanded clone.

>NA|NA|TRBV29-1|TRBJ2-1
CSVPQGYGEQFF
TGCAGCGTGCCCCAGGGATATGGTGAGCAGTTCTTC
>NA|NA|TRBV7-9|TRBJ1-3
CASSLSGSQPGGNTIYF
TGTGCCAGCAGCTTATCGGGGAGTCAGCCAGGAGGAAACACCATATATTTT
>NA|NA|TRBV3-1/TRBV3-2|TRBJ1-4
CASSPRGRVGEKLFF
TGTGCCAGCAGCCCCCGTGGCAGGGTTGGTGAAAAACTGTTTTTT
>TRBD2|NA|TRBV5-1|TRBJ2-3
CASSLSGASTDTQYF
TGCGCCAGCAGCCTTAGCGGGGCCAGCACAGATACGCAGTATTTT
>NA|NA|TRBV6-2/TRBV6-3|TRBJ2-1
CASSPGTHYNEQFF
TGTGCCAGCAGCCCCGGGACACACTATAATGAGCAGTTCTTC
>NA|NA|TRBV27|TRBJ1-2
CASSLAGLTGYTF
TGTGCCAGCAGTCTGGCAGGGTTGACTGGCTACACCTTC
>TRBD1|NA|TRBV30|TRBJ2-4
CAWTQDRGDIQYF
TGTGCCTGGACCCAGGACAGGGGCGACATTCAGTACTTC
>TRBD1|once|TRBV3-1/TRBV3-2|TRBJ2-2
CASSQIGTGGVTGELFF
TGTGCCAGCAGCCAAATCGGGACAGGGGGCGTCACCGGGGAGCTGTTTTTT
>NA|NA|TRBV27|TRBJ2-3
CASSSSLRGDRRNAQYF
TGTGCCAGCAGTTCAAGTTTGCGGGGCGATAGACGGAACGCGCAGTATTTT
>NA|once|TRBV5-8|TRBJ2-7
CASSGPLGASYEQYF
TGTGCCAGCAGCGGCCCCCTGGGGGCATCCTACGAGCAGTACTTC
>NA|NA|TRBV28|TRBJ2-7
CASDRGLAEQYF
TGTGCCAGCGATCGCGGGCTTGCCGAGCAGTACTTC
>TRBD2|NA|TRBV11-2|TRBJ2-5
CASSLVSGRGETQYF
TGTGCCAGCAGCTTAGTTAGCGGGAGAGGTGAGACCCAGTACTTC
>NA|NA|TRBV6-5|TRBJ2-3
CASSPSGDTQYF
TGTGCCAGCAGCCCGTCCGGAGATACGCAGTATTTT
>NA|NA|TRBV7-9|TRBJ2-1
CASSPGANEQFF
TGTGCCAGCAGCCCTGGGGCCAATGAGCAGTTCTTC
>TRBD1|NA|TRBV4-1|TRBJ1-5
CASSQVGTGQNQPQHF
TGCGCCAGCAGCCAAGTCGGGACAGGGCAGAATCAGCCCCAGCATTTT
>NA|NA|TRBV3-1/TRBV3-2|TRBJ2-5
CASSPAVETQYF
TGTGCCAGCAGCCCGGCGGTCGAGACCCAGTACTTC
>NA|NA|TRBV19|TRBJ1-1
CASSSGRATEAFF
TGTGCCAGTAGTTCAGGCAGGGCCACTGAAGCTTTCTTT
>NA|NA|TRBV27|TRBJ1-1
CASARGTEAFF
TGTGCCAGCGCGCGGGGCACTGAAGCTTTCTTT
>NA|NA|TRBV5-4|TRBJ2-3
CASSSIQREDTQYF
TGTGCCAGCAGCTCCATTCAGAGGGAAGATACGCAGTATTTT
>NA|NA|TRBV5-6|TRBJ2-2
CASSFQSRNTGELFF
TGTGCCAGCAGCTTTCAATCGCGAAACACCGGGGAGCTGTTTTTT
>NA|NA|TRBV19|TRBJ2-5
CASSEGGQETQYF
TGTGCCAGTAGTGAAGGGGGCCAAGAGACCCAGTACTTC
>NA|once|TRBV18|TRBJ2-1
CASSPGLNNEQFF
TGTGCCAGCTCACCGGGACTCAACAATGAGCAGTTCTTC
>NA|NA|TRBV5-1|TRBJ1-2
CASSLESGPNYGYTF
TGCGCCAGCAGCTTGGAATCGGGTCCTAACTATGGCTACACCTTC
>NA|NA|TRBV28|TRBJ1-2
CASTTTKGYGYTF
TGTGCCAGCACCACTACGAAGGGGTATGGCTACACCTTC
>TRBD1|NA|TRBV5-4|TRBJ2-2
CASSAGRWDRGHTGELFF
TGTGCCAGCAGCGCGGGACGTTGGGACAGGGGTCACACCGGGGAGCTGTTTTTT
>TRBD1|NA|TRBV19|TRBJ1-5
CASSKSGQGLFLGNQPQHF
TGTGCCAGTAGTAAATCGGGACAGGGGCTTTTTCTCGGCAATCAGCCCCAGCATTTT
>TRBD1|NA|TRBV15|TRBJ2-7
CATSRAGDRVYEQYF
TGTGCCACCAGCAGAGCAGGGGACAGGGTGTACGAGCAGTACTTC
>NA|NA|TRBV5-1|TRBJ2-3
CASSLAALASTDTQYF
TGCGCCAGCAGCTTGGCGGCATTAGCTAGCACAGATACGCAGTATTTT
>TRBD2|NA|TRBV7-9|TRBJ2-5
CASSDTSGRGETQYF
TGTGCCAGCAGCGATACTAGCGGGAGGGGGGAGACCCAGTACTTC